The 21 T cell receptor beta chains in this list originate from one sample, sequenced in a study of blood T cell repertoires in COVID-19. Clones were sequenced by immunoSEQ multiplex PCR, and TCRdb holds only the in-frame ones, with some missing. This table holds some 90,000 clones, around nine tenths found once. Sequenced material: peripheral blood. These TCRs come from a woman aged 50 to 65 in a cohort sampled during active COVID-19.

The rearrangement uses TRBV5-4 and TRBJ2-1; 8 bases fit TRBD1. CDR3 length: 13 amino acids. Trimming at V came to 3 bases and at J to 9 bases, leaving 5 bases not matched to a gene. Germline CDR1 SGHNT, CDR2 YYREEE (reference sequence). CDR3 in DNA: TGTGCCAGCAGCTCGGGACAGGTTGGTGAGCAGTTCTTC. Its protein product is CASSSGQVGEQFF.

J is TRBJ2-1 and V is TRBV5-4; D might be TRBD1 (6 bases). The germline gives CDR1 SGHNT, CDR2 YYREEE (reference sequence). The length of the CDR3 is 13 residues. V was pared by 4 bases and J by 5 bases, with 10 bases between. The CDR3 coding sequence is TGTGCCAGCAGCCCTAGGGACAACAATGAGCAGTTCTTC. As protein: CASSPRDNNEQFF.

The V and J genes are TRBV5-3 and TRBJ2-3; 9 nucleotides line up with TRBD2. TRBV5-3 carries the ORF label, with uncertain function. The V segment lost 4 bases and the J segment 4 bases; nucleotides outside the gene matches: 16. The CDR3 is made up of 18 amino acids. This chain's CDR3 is CARSPCHSGRSRADTQYF. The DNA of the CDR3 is TGTGCCAGAAGCCCCTGTCATAGCGGGAGAAGTAGGGCAGATACGCAGTATTTT.

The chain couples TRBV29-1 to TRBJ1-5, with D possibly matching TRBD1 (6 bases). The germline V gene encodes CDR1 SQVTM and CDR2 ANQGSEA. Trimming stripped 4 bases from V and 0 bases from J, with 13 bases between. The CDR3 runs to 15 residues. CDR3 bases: TGCAGCGTTGGGTGGGACACCTATAGCAATCAGCCCCAGCATTTT. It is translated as CSVGWDTYSNQPQHF. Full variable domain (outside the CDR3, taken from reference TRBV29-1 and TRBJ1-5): SAVISQKPSRDICQRGTSLTIQCQVDSQVTMMFWYRQQPGQSLTLIATANQGSEATYESGFVIDKFPISRPNLTFSTLTVSNMSPEDSSIYLCSVGWDTYSNQPQHFGDGTRLSIL.

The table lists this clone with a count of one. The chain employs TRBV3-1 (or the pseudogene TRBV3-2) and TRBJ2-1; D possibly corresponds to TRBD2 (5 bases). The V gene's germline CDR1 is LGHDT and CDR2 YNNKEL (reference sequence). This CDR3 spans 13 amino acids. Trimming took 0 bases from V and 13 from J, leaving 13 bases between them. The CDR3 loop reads CASSQDQTGTQFF. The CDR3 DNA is TGTGCCAGCAGCCAAGATCAGACGGGAACTCAGTTCTTC.

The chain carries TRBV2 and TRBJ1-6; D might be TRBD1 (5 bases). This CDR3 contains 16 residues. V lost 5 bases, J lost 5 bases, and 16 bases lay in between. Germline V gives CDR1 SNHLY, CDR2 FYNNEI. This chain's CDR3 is CASSTDRGANNSPLHF. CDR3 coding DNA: TGTGCCAGCAGTACCGACAGAGGTGCCAATAATTCACCCCTCCACTTT.

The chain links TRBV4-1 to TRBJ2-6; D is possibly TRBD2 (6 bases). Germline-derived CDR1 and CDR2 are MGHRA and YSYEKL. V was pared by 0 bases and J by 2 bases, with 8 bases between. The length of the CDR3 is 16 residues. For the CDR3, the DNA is TGCGCCAGCAGCCAAGATCCGGGGGCTGGGGCCAACGTCCTGACTTTC. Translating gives CASSQDPGAGANVLTF.

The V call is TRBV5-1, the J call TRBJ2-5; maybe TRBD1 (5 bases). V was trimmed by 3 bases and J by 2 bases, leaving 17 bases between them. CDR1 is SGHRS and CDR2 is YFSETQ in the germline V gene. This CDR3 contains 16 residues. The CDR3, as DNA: TGCGCCAGCAGCTCTGGGGTACTCAGGGTACAAGAGACCCAGTACTTC. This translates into CASSSGVLRVQETQYF.

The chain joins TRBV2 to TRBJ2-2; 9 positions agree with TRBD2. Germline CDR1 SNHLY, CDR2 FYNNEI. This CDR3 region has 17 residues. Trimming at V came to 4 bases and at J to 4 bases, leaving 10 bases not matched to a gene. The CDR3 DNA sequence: TGTGCCAGCAGTGGGTCAGCGGGAGGCGGAAGCACCGGGGAGCTGTTTTTT. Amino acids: CASSGSAGGGSTGELFF.

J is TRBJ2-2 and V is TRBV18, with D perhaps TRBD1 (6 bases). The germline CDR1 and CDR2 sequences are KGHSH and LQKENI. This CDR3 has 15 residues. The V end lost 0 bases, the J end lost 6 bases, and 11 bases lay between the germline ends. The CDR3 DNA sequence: TGTGCCAGCTCACCACCATCAGGGGCTCCCGGGGAGCTGTTTTTT. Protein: CASSPPSGAPGELFF.

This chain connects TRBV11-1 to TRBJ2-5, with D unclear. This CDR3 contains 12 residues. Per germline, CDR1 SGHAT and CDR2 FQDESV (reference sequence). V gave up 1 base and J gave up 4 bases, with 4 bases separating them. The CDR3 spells CASSLVLETQYF. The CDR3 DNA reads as TGTGCCAGCAGCTTAGTCCTAGAGACCCAGTACTTC. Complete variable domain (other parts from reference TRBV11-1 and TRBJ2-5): EAEVAQSPRYKITEKSQAVAFWCDPISGHATLYWYRQILGQGPELLVQFQDESVVDDSQLPKDRFSAERLKGVDSTLKIQPAELGDSAMYLCASSLVLETQYFGPGTRLLVL.

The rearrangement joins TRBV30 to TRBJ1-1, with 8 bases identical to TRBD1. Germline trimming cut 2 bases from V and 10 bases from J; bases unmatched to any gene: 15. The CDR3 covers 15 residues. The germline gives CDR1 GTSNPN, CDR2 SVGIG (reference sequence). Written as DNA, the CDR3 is TGTGCCTGGAGTCCTTCAGACAGGGGCGCCGGCGTAGCTTTCTTT. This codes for CAWSPSDRGAGVAFF.

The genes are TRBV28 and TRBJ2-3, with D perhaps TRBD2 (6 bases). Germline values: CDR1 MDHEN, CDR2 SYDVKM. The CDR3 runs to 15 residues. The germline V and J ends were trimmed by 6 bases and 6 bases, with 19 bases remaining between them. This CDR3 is CASSYLGTPSDTQYF. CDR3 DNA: TGTGCCAGCAGCTACCTAGGGACTCCATCTGATACGCAGTATTTT.

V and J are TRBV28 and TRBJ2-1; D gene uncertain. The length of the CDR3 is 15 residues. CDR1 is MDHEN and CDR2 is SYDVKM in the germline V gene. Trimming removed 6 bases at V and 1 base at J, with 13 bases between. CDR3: CASSEQQLSYNEQFF. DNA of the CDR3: TGTGCCAGCAGCGAACAACAGCTTTCCTACAATGAGCAGTTCTTC.

As DNA, the CDR3 is TGTGCCAGCAGTAGAAGCGGCCGGGGGAATTATGGCTATGGCTACACCTTC. Translation gives CASSRSGRGNYGYGYTF. The V call is TRBV28, the J call TRBJ1-2; TRBD1 is a possible D gene (5 bases). The ends were cut back, 5 bases at V and 4 bases at J, with 23 bases in the middle. CDR1 and CDR2 from the germline V gene are MDHEN and SYDVKM. The CDR3 runs 17 residues.

The CDR3: CASRTLRDTQYF. The CDR3, as DNA: TGTGCCAGCAGGACATTAAGGGATACGCAGTATTTT. V usage is TRBV12-3 or TRBV12-4 and J usage is TRBJ2-3; no definite D call. This CDR3 is 12 amino acids long. The V and J ends lost 6 bases and 6 bases respectively, with 10 bases between them.

The CDR3 DNA follows: TGTGCCAGCAGTTTCTTGACAAGCTCCTACGAGCAGTACTTC. It codes for CASSFLTSSYEQYF. This chain uses TRBV27 with TRBJ2-7; no reliable D call. CDR3 length: 14 amino acids. The germline V gene has CDR1 MNHEY and CDR2 SMNVEV (reference sequence). V was shortened by 3 bases and J by 0 bases, with 9 bases between the two germline ends.

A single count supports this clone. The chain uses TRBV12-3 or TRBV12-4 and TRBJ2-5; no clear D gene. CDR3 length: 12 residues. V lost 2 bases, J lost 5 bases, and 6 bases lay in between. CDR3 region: CASSLLAETQYF. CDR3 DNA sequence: TGTGCCAGCAGTTTACTCGCGGAGACCCAGTACTTC.

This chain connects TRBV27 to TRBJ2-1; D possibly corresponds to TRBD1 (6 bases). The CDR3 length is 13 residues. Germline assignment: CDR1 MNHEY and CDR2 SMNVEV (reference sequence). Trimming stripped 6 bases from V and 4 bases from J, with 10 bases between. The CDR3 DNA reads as TGTGCCAGCAGGGAACAGGGTTACAATGAGCAGTTCTTC. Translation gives CASREQGYNEQFF.

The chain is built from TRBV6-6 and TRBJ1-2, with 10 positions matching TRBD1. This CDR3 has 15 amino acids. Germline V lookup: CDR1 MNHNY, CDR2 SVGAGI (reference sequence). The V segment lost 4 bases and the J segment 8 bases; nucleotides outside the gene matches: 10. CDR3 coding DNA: TGTGCCAGCAGTTCTCCGGGACAGGGGTCGTGGGGCTACACCTTC. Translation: CASSSPGQGSWGYTF.

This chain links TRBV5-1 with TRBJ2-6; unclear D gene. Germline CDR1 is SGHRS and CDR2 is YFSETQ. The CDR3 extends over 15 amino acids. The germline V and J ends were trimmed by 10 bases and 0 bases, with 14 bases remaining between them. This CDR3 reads CASTGANSGANVLTF. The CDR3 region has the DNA TGCGCCTCGACTGGAGCGAACTCTGGGGCCAACGTCCTGACTTTC.